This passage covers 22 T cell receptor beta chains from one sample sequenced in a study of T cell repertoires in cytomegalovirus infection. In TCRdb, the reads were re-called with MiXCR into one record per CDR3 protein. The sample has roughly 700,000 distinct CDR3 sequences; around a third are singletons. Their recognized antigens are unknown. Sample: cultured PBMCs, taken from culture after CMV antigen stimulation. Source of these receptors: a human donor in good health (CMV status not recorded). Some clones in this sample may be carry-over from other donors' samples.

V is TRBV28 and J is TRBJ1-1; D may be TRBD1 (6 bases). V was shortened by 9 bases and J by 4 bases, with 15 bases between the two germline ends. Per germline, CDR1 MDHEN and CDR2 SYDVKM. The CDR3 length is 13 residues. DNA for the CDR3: TGTGCCAGTGGTTCAACAGGGACCACTGAAGCTTTCTTT. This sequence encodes CASGSTGTTEAFF.

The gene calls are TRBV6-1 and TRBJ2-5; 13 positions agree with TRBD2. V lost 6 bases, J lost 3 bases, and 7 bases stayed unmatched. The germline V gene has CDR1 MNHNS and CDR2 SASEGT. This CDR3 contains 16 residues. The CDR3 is CASSPTSGRGKETQYF. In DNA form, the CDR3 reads TGTGCCAGCAGCCCCACTAGCGGGAGGGGTAAAGAGACCCAGTACTTC.

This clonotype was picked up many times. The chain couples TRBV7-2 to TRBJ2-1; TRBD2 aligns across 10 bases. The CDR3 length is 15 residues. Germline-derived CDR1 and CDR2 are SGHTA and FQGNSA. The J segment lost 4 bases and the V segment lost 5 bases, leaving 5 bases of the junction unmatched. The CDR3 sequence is CASSGAGGGYNEQFF. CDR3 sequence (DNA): TGTGCCAGCAGCGGAGCGGGGGGGGGTTACAATGAGCAGTTCTTC.

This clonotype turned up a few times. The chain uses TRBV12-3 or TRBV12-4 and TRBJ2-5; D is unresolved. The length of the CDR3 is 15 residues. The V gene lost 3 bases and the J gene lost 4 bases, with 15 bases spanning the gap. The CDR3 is CASSFGIIRGETQYF. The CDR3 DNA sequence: TGTGCCAGCAGTTTTGGGATCATCCGCGGAGAGACCCAGTACTTC.

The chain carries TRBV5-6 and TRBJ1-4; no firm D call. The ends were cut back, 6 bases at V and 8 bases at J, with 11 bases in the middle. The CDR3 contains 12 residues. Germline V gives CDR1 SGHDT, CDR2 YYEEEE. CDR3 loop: CASTFLEEKLFF. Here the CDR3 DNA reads TGTGCCAGCACCTTTCTCGAGGAAAAACTGTTTTTT.

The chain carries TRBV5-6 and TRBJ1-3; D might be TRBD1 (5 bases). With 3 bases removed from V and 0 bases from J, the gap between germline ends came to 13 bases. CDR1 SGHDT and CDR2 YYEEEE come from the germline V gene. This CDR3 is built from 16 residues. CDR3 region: CASSWDLHGSGNTIYF. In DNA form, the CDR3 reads TGTGCCAGCAGCTGGGACCTGCATGGCTCTGGAAACACCATATATTTT.

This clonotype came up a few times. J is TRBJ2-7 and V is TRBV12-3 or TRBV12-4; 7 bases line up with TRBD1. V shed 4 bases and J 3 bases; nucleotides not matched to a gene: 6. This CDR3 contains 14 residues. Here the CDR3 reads CASSSGQDLYEQYF. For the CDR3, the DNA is TGTGCCAGCAGTTCAGGACAGGACCTCTACGAGCAGTACTTC.

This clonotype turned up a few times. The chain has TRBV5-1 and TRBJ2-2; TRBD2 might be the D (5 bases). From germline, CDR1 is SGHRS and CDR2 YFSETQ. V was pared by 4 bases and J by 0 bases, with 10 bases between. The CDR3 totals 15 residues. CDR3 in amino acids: CASSLTNTNTGELFF. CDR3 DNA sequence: TGCGCCAGCAGCCTGACTAATACGAACACCGGGGAGCTGTTTTTT.

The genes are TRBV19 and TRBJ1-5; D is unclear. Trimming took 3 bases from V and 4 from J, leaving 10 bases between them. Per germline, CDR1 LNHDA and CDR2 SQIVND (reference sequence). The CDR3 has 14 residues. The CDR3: CASSINAKNQPQHF. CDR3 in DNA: TGTGCCAGTAGTATTAATGCCAAAAATCAGCCCCAGCATTTT.

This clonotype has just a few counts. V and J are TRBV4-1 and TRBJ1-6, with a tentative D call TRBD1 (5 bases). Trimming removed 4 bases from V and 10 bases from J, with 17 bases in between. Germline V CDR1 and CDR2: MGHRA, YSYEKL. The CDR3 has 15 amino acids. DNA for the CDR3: TGCGCCAGCAGCCGACTCCCGGGACGAGGATCACCCCTCCACTTT. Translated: CASSRLPGRGSPLHF.

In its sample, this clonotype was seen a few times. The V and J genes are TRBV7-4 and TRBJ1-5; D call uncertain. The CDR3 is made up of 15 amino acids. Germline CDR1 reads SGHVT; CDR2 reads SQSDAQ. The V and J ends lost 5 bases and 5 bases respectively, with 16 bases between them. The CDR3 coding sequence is TGTGCCAGCAGCCCCCCCGGGTCCGGGGATCAGCCCCAGCATTTT. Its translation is CASSPPGSGDQPQHF. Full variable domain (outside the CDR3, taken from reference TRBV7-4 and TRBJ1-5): GAGVSQSPRYKVAKRGRDVALRCDSISGHVTLYWYRQTLGQGSEVLTYSQSDAQRDKSGRPSGRFSAERPERSVSTLKIQRTEQGDSAVYLCASSPPGSGDQPQHFGDGTRLSIL.

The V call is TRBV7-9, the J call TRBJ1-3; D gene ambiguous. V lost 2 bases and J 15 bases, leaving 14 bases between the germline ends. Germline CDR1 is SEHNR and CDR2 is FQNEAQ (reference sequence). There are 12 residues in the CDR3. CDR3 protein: CASSLPPLGKYF. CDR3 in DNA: TGTGCCAGCAGCTTACCCCCTTTGGGAAAATATTTT.

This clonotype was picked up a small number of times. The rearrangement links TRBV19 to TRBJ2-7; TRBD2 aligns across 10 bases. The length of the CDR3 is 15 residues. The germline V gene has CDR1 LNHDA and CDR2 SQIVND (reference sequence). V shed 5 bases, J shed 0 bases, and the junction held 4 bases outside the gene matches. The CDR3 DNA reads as TGTGCCAGTAGTGGGACTAGCGAGAGCTCCTACGAGCAGTACTTC. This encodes CASSGTSESSYEQYF.

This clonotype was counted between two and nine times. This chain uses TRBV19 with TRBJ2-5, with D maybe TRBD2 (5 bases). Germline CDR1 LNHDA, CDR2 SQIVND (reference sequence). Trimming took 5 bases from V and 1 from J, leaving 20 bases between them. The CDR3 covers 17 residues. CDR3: CASSSKGGIPPQETQYF. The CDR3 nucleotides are TGTGCCAGTAGTTCCAAAGGAGGCATACCCCCCCAAGAGACCCAGTACTTC.

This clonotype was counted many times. The CDR3 here is CASNLGRGNSPLHF. Here the CDR3 DNA reads TGTGCCAGCAACCTGGGCAGGGGGAATTCACCCCTCCACTTT. The chain has TRBV7-2 and TRBJ1-6; 7 bases agree with TRBD1. Germline lookup yields CDR1 SGHTA and CDR2 FQGNSA. The J segment lost 7 bases and the V segment lost 7 bases, leaving 7 bases of the junction unmatched. This CDR3 region has 14 residues. The entire variable domain, with the rest obtained from reference TRBV7-2 and TRBJ1-6, is as follows: GAGVSQSPSNKVTEKGKDVELRCDPISGHTALYWYRQSLGQGLEFLIYFQGNSAPDKSGLPSDRFSAERTGGSVSTLTIQRTQQEDSAVYLCASNLGRGNSPLHFGNGTRLTVT.

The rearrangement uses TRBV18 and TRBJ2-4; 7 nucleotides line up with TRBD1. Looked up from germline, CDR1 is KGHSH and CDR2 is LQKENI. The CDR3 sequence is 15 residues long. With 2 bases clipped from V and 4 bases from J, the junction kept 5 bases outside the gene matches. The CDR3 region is CASSPFETGKNIQYF. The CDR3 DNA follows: TGTGCCAGCTCACCATTTGAGACAGGGAAAAACATTCAGTACTTC. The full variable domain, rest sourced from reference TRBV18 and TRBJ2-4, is NAGVMQNPRHLVRRRGQEARLRCSPMKGHSHVYWYRQLPEEGLKFMVYLQKENIIDESGMPKERFSAEFPKEGPSILRIQQVVRGDSAAYFCASSPFETGKNIQYFGAGTRLSVL.

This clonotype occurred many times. CDR3 DNA: TGTGCCAGCAGCTCCCTTAATGAGCAGTTCTTC. Protein: CASSSLNEQFF. The J gene is TRBJ2-1, the V gene TRBV6-2 or TRBV6-3, with no clear D. Germline CDR1 reads MNHEY; CDR2 reads SVGEGT. Between the trimmed V and J ends, which lost 6 bases and 7 bases, there was a span of 7 bases. This CDR3 is 11 amino acids long.

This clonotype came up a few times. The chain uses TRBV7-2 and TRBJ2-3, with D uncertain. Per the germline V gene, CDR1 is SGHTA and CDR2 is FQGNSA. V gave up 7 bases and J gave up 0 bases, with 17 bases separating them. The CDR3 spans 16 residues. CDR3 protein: CASTRETLRSTDTQYF. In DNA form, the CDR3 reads TGTGCCAGCACCAGAGAAACCCTCCGGAGCACAGATACGCAGTATTTT.

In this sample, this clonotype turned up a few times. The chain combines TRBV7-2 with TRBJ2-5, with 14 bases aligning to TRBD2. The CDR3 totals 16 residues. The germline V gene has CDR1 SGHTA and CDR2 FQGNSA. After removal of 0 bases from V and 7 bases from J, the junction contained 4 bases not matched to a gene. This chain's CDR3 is CASSLARLAGGGTQYF. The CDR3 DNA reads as TGTGCCAGCAGCTTAGCCCGACTAGCGGGGGGGGGGACCCAGTACTTC. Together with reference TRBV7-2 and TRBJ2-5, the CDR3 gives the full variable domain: GAGVSQSPSNKVTEKGKDVELRCDPISGHTALYWYRQSLGQGLEFLIYFQGNSAPDKSGLPSDRFSAERTGGSVSTLTIQRTQQEDSAVYLCASSLARLAGGGTQYFGPGTRLLVL.

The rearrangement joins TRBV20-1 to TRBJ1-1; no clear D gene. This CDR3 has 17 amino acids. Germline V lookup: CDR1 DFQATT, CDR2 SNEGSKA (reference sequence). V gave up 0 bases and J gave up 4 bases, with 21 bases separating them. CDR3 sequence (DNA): TGCAGTGCTAGAGATTCCGAGGTATCGGGGTGGAGCACTGAAGCTTTCTTT. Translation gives CSARDSEVSGWSTEAFF.

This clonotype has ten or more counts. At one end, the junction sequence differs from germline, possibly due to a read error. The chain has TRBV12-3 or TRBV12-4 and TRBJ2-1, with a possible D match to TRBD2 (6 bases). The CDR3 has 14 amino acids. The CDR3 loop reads CASTLRLGYSEQFF. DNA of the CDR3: TGTGCCAGCACCCTTAGACTAGGTTACAGTGAGCAGTTCTTC.

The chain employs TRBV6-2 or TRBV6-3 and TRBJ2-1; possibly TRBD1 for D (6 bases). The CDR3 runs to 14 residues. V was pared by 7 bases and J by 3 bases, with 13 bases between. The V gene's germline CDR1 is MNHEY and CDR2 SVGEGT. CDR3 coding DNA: TGTGCCAGCACCCGACAGGCAAACTACAATGAGCAGTTCTTC. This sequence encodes CASTRQANYNEQFF.